This T cell receptor (beta chain) was identified in a study of control samples from healthy donors and cancer patients. Germline assignment: CDR1 SNHLY and CDR2 FYNNEI. Trimming removed 5 bases from V and 2 bases from J, with 9 bases in between. There are 13 residues in the CDR3. Only in-frame clones appear in the TCRdb table, and some are missing; sequencing was by immunoSEQ multiplex PCR. Here the sample spans over 75,000 clones, about four fifths being singletons. A few counts support this clone. Sequencing was carried out using blood. The clonotype originates from a man aged 55 to 70 in good health. The rearrangement uses TRBV2 and TRBJ1-2; the D is unclear. The DNA of the CDR3 is TGTGCCAGCAGTCGCACAGAAAACTATGGCTACACCTTC. Translating gives CASSRTENYGYTF. Full variable domain (remainder filled in from reference TRBV2 and TRBJ1-2): EPEVTQTPSHQVTQMGQEVILRCVPISNHLYFYWYRQILGQKVEFLVSFYNNEISEKSEIFDDQFSVERPDGSNFTLKIRSTKLEDSAMYFCASSRTENYGYTFGSGTRLTVV.